The next 14 T cell receptor beta chains were all read from a single sample in a study of T cell repertoires and leukemia-associated antigens. TCRdb re-derived calls from the 5' RACE reads in MiXCR, one entry per CDR3 protein. The table has roughly 10,000 distinct CDR3 sequences, 40% to 45% seen once; the top ten hold roughly 53%. Antigens for these TCRs are unknown. Material: CD3+ T cells sorted from blood and cultured. These receptor sequences come from a female donor in good health.

V is TRBV7-9 and J is TRBJ1-2; no reliable D call. Germline V gene sequence: CDR1 SEHNR, CDR2 FQNEAQ (reference sequence). The V end was cut by 1 base, the J end by 4 bases, with 4 bases between. The CDR3 loop spans 12 amino acids. CDR3 DNA sequence: TGTGCCAGCAGCTTAGGGTCCTATGGCTACACCTTC. This translates into CASSLGSYGYTF.

The V call is TRBV5-1, the J call TRBJ2-3, with 7 bases identical to TRBD2. Germline V gene data show CDR1 as SGHRS and CDR2 as YFSETQ. The V segment lost 1 base and the J segment 1 base; nucleotides outside the gene matches: 6. The CDR3 consists of 16 residues. CDR3 bases: TGCGCCAGCAGCTTGAACACTGCGGGAGGCACAGATACGCAGTATTTT. This translates into CASSLNTAGGTDTQYF. Supplemented by reference TRBV5-1 and TRBJ2-3, the full variable domain reads KAGVTQTPRYLIKTRGQQVTLSCSPISGHRSVSWYQQTPGQGLQFLFEYFSETQRNKGNFPGRFSGRQFSNSRSEMNVSTLELGDSALYLCASSLNTAGGTDTQYFGPGTRLTVL.

This clonotype is labeled medium-sized. The chain combines TRBV27 with TRBJ2-1; unclear D gene. The CDR3 runs to 15 residues. Trimming removed 0 bases at V and 9 bases at J, with 15 bases between. From germline, CDR1 is MNHEY and CDR2 SMNVEV (reference sequence). The CDR3 bases are TGTGCCAGCAGTTTATCTTGGGTAGAGATATCTGAGCAGTTCTTC. It codes for CASSLSWVEISEQFF.

This clonotype was found many times. The rearrangement joins TRBV15 to TRBJ1-5, with unresolved D. Germline-derived CDR1 and CDR2 are LNHNV and YYDKDF (reference sequence). Deletions cut 0 bases from V and 11 bases from J, with 23 bases between. The CDR3 is made up of 17 amino acids. CDR3: CATSRDWEQTISITQHF. The CDR3 DNA follows: TGTGCCACCAGCAGAGATTGGGAACAGACCATCTCCATCACCCAGCATTTT.

The gene calls are TRBV5-1 and TRBJ2-1, with 8 bases aligning to TRBD2. The V gene's germline CDR1 is SGHRS and CDR2 YFSETQ. CDR3 length: 17 residues. V trimming: 0 bases; J trimming: 3 bases; junction bases outside the gene matches: 8. The CDR3 DNA follows: TGCGCCAGCAGCTTGGTAACTAGCGGAGCAAACTACAATGAGCAGTTCTTC. Its translation is CASSLVTSGANYNEQFF. The variable domain in full, with the rest retrieved from reference TRBV5-1 and TRBJ2-1, is KAGVTQTPRYLIKTRGQQVTLSCSPISGHRSVSWYQQTPGQGLQFLFEYFSETQRNKGNFPGRFSGRQFSNSRSEMNVSTLELGDSALYLCASSLVTSGANYNEQFFGPGTRLTVL.

This clonotype is judged medium-sized. The chain combines TRBV5-7 with TRBJ2-3; no firm D call. TRBV5-7 is known as an ORF, though its function is uncertain. V shed 3 bases and J shed 8 bases, with 10 bases lying between them. The CDR3 consists of 12 residues. CDR3 protein: CASSSHRTTQYF. CDR3 nucleotides: TGTGCCAGCAGCTCGCACCGAACTACGCAGTATTTT.

The chain joins TRBV9 to TRBJ1-6; a weak D match, TRBD1 (5 bases). The CDR3 is made up of 14 amino acids. The germline gives CDR1 SGDLS, CDR2 YYNGEE. V lost 0 bases, J lost 9 bases, and 10 bases lay in between. CDR3 protein: CASSVGGESSPLHF. CDR3 DNA sequence: TGTGCCAGCAGCGTAGGGGGGGAAAGTTCACCCCTCCACTTT. Looking up the rest from reference TRBV9 and TRBJ1-6 gives the full variable domain: DSGVTQTPKHLITATGQRVTLRCSPRSGDLSVYWYQQSLDQGLQFLIQYYNGEERAKGNILERFSAQQFPDLHSELNLSSLELGDSALYFCASSVGGESSPLHFGNGTRLTVT.

Within the sample, this clonotype is medium-sized. The CDR3 here is CASNRGGLAALGNEQFF. In DNA, the CDR3 is TGCGCCAGCAATAGGGGTGGACTAGCGGCCTTAGGGAATGAGCAGTTCTTC. This chain uses TRBV4-1 with TRBJ2-1; TRBD2 agrees at 10 bases. Germline values: CDR1 MGHRA, CDR2 YSYEKL. The CDR3 totals 17 residues. Trimming removed 7 bases from V and 7 bases from J; junction bases left unmatched: 16.

Of note for this clonotype: The junction departs from the called germline gene at one end, perhaps through a read error. The genes are TRBV5-5 and TRBJ2-5; D might be TRBD2 (5 bases). CDR1 is SGHKS and CDR2 is YYEKEE in the germline V gene (reference sequence). The CDR3 contains 13 residues. CDR3 sequence reads: CVSSSRDTETQYF. The CDR3 nucleotides are TGTGTCAGCAGCTCTCGGGATACGGAGACCCAGTACTTC.

The chain recombines TRBV27 with TRBJ2-3, with 8 bases lining up with TRBD1. The CDR3 contains 14 residues. The V gene end was trimmed by 4 bases and the J gene end by 6 bases; junction bases not matched to a gene: 6. Germline-derived CDR1 and CDR2 are MNHEY and SMNVEV (reference sequence). The CDR3 reads CASSSQGAPDTQYF. Written as DNA, the CDR3 is TGTGCCAGCAGTTCCCAGGGGGCCCCGGATACGCAGTATTTT.

V is TRBV5-1 and J is TRBJ2-2; perhaps TRBD1 as D (6 bases). The CDR3 loop spans 15 amino acids. With 0 bases removed from V and 2 bases from J, the gap between germline ends came to 8 bases. Per germline, CDR1 SGHRS and CDR2 YFSETQ. The CDR3 loop reads CASSLVGANTGELFF. Written as DNA, the CDR3 is TGCGCCAGCAGCTTGGTGGGGGCCAACACCGGGGAGCTGTTTTTT.

Written as DNA, the CDR3 is TGTGCCAGTAGTATAGGTGCCGAGCCCAATACCTACGAGCAGTACTTC. This translates into CASSIGAEPNTYEQYF. The chain carries TRBV19 and TRBJ2-7; no reliable D call. In germline, CDR1 is LNHDA, CDR2 SQIVND (reference sequence). The V end was cut by 1 base, the J end by 2 bases, with 15 bases between. The CDR3 totals 16 residues.

This clonotype was recorded a few times. CDR3 in amino acids: CASSKDPWDHYFF. The CDR3, as DNA: TGTGCCAGCAGCAAGGACCCTTGGGACCACTATTTTTTT. This sequence joins TRBV21-1 and TRBJ1-1; the table gives TRBD1 as D, unverified against the DNA. TRBV21-1 is a pseudogene segment. The CDR3 runs 13 residues.

The V and J genes are TRBV4-3 and TRBJ2-6; D is uncertain. V shed 3 bases and J shed 0 bases, with 12 bases lying between them. The germline V gene encodes CDR1 LGHNA and CDR2 YSLEER. CDR3 length: 17 amino acids. In DNA, the CDR3 is TGCGCCAGCAGCCATGAAAGACATTTCTCTGGGGCCAACGTCCTGACTTTC. It yields the protein CASSHERHFSGANVLTF.